The 9 T cell receptor beta chains listed next were all sequenced from one sample in a study of shared clonotypes between healthy human individuals. Assay used: immunoSEQ multiplex PCR; TCRdb lists only in-frame clones, some missing. Of more than 450,000 clones listed, 70% to 80% are singletons. Sequencing used PBMCs. Source of these receptors: a woman aged 40 to 50 in good health. Some clones in this sample may be carry-over from other donors' samples.

The CDR3 DNA follows: TGCGCCAGCAGCTCGAAACTGGGACAGACGAACACTGAAGCTTTCTTT. Its protein is CASSSKLGQTNTEAFF. V is TRBV5-1 and J is TRBJ1-1; TRBD1 matches 7 bases. Looked up from germline, CDR1 is SGHRS and CDR2 is YFSETQ. CDR3 length equals 16 residues. Trimming cost V 3 bases and J 1 base; bases outside gene matches: 9.

Comment on this clone: The sample carries other DNA sequences with the same CDR3. The rearrangement uses TRBV5-6 and TRBJ2-7, with D unresolved. This CDR3 spans 12 amino acids. Germline CDR1 is SGHDT and CDR2 is YYEEEE. V was shortened by 0 bases and J by 3 bases, with 4 bases between the two germline ends. The CDR3 nucleotides read TGTGCCAGCAGCTTGGGGCACTACGAGCAGTACTTC. Encoded protein: CASSLGHYEQYF.

The rearrangement joins TRBV5-4 to TRBJ2-1, with 10 bases matching TRBD1. J was trimmed by 1 base and V by 5 bases; bases with no gene match: 3. CDR1 is SGHNT, CDR2 YYREEE, per germline (reference sequence). This CDR3 spans 15 amino acids. The CDR3 coding sequence is TGTGCCAGCAGGTGGGACAGGGGTTCCTACAATGAGCAGTTCTTC. Its translation: CASRWDRGSYNEQFF.

The chain combines TRBV18 with TRBJ1-1; 10 positions agree with TRBD1. Germline lookup yields CDR1 KGHSH and CDR2 LQKENI. Trimming cost V 4 bases and J 5 bases; bases outside gene matches: 10. The CDR3 has 16 amino acids. Here the CDR3 DNA reads TGTGCCAGCTCACAGGACAGGGGGAGTCTGTGGACTGAAGCTTTCTTT. It specifies CASSQDRGSLWTEAFF.

V usage is TRBV7-2 and J usage is TRBJ2-1; a weak D match, TRBD1 (6 bases). The CDR3 length is 14 residues. Per the germline V gene, CDR1 is SGHTA and CDR2 is FQGNSA. Trimming pared 7 bases from V and 4 bases from J, leaving 14 bases between. CDR3 loop: CASTHQGLYNEQFF. CDR3 sequence (DNA): TGTGCCAGCACCCACCAGGGGTTATACAATGAGCAGTTCTTC. Full variable domain (rest looked up from reference TRBV7-2 and TRBJ2-1): GAGVSQSPSNKVTEKGKDVELRCDPISGHTALYWYRQSLGQGLEFLIYFQGNSAPDKSGLPSDRFSAERTGGSVSTLTIQRTQQEDSAVYLCASTHQGLYNEQFFGPGTRLTVL.

The chain links TRBV5-6 to TRBJ2-7, with TRBD2 identical over 12 bases. J was trimmed by 4 bases and V by 4 bases; bases with no gene match: 6. The CDR3 is 15 residues long. The V gene's germline CDR1 is SGHDT and CDR2 YYEEEE. CDR3 coding DNA: TGTGCCAGCAGCAAAGGACTAGCGGGAATATACGAGCAGTACTTC. This codes for CASSKGLAGIYEQYF.

This clone was counted once. V gene TRBV27 combines with J gene TRBJ2-1, with unresolved D. This CDR3 spans 15 amino acids. The germline V gene has CDR1 MNHEY and CDR2 SMNVEV (reference sequence). Trimming left V 2 bases short and J 0 bases short, with 8 bases between. The CDR3 reads CASSLEQSSYNEQFF. The CDR3 DNA is TGTGCCAGCAGTTTAGAACAGAGCTCCTACAATGAGCAGTTCTTC.

The gene calls are TRBV7-8 and TRBJ2-7; D not resolved. V lost 6 bases to trimming and J lost 0 bases, with 9 bases between them. The V gene's germline CDR1 is SGHVS and CDR2 FQNEAQ. This CDR3 is built from 13 residues. The CDR3 sequence is CASSRAHSYEQYF. In nucleotides, the CDR3 is TGTGCCAGCAGTAGAGCACACTCCTACGAGCAGTACTTC.

This clone is a singleton in its sample. V gene TRBV27 combines with J gene TRBJ2-1, with 9 bases that match TRBD2. The length of the CDR3 is 15 residues. The germline V gene encodes CDR1 MNHEY and CDR2 SMNVEV (reference sequence). J gave up 6 bases and V 7 bases, and 10 bases lay outside the gene matches. The CDR3 loop is CASMVWREGINEQFF. CDR3 sequence (DNA): TGTGCCAGCATGGTGTGGCGGGAGGGGATCAATGAGCAGTTCTTC.